This T cell receptor beta chain appears in the sequencing data of a study of OX40 agonist ivuxolimab in advanced cancers. At the level of the study: Patients were dosed intravenously with ivuxolimab at 0.01 to 10 mg/kg every 2 weeks. Enrolled patients in dose escalation had cancers that were hepatocellular carcinoma, melanoma, renal cell or head and neck cancer. General study results and limits: Expansion of clones was among the lowest in partial responders at 0.1-3.0 mg/kg. Within 6 weeks, CD4+ and CD8+ blood T cells expanded clonally at 0.1 to 3.0 mg/kg.

Germline-derived CDR1 and CDR2 are SGDLS and YYNGEE. The ends lost 0 bases at V and 3 bases at J; junction bases unmatched: 4. CDR3 length: 15 amino acids. Profiled with immunoSEQ multiplex PCR; TCRdb holds only in-frame clones, not every one. The sample contains nearly 95,000 clones, approximately 94% of which appear only once. Turning to this clone: The antigen remains undetermined.

The chain combines TRBV9 with TRBJ2-7; 9 bases agree with TRBD1. The sequence was obtained from an adult with an advanced solid tumor such as melanoma, head and neck, liver or kidney cancer. Sequencing used CD4+ or CD8+ T cells sorted from blood, obtained in a trial of the OX40 agonist ivuxolimab. The CDR3 sequence is CASSVGGQGGYEQYF. The CDR3 DNA sequence: TGTGCCAGCAGCGTAGGGGGACAGGGAGGCTACGAGCAGTACTTC. The variable domain in full, with the rest retrieved from reference TRBV9 and TRBJ2-7, is DSGVTQTPKHLITATGQRVTLRCSPRSGDLSVYWYQQSLDQGLQFLIQYYNGEERAKGNILERFSAQQFPDLHSELNLSSLELGDSALYFCASSVGGQGGYEQYFGPGTRLTVT.